A single sample gave rise to the 15 T cell receptor beta chains below, sequenced in a study of CD8 T cell repertoires and HIV-1 epitope variants. Sequencing used immunoSEQ multiplex PCR; TCRdb keeps in-frame clones, though not all of them. The sample includes 5,000 to 7,500 clones, around three fifths seen only once; the top ten take roughly 45%. Their antigen targets remain unknown. What was sequenced was cultured CD8+ T cells derived from PBMCs. All receptors come from a male donor with HIV.

The chain links TRBV11-2 to TRBJ1-4, with a weak D call TRBD1 (6 bases). V lost 5 bases to trimming and J lost 9 bases, with 10 bases between them. The CDR3 contains 12 residues. CDR1 is SGHAT, CDR2 FQNNGV, per germline. DNA of the CDR3: TGTGCCAGCAGCCGGGACACTCAAAAACTGTTTTTT. This translates into CASSRDTQKLFF.

The CDR3 region is CASSPTGGRDEQYF. The CDR3 coding sequence is TGTGCCAGCAGCCCTACAGGCGGGCGGGACGAGCAGTACTTC. The chain combines TRBV5-4 with TRBJ2-7; D may be TRBD1 or TRBD2 (5 bases each). Trimming left V 4 bases short and J 5 bases short, with 16 bases between. This CDR3 is built from 14 residues. The germline gives CDR1 SGHNT, CDR2 YYREEE (reference sequence).

The genes are TRBV7-7 and TRBJ2-2; D not certain. This CDR3 contains 11 residues. Trimming removed 2 bases at V and 7 bases at J, with 2 bases between. Germline values: CDR1 SSHAT, CDR2 FNYEAQ (reference sequence). DNA of the CDR3: TGTGCCAGCAGCTTACACGGGGAGCTGTTTTTT. This translates into CASSLHGELFF.

This clone is large in the sample. The chain links TRBV27 to TRBJ2-7, with TRBD2 as a possible D gene (6 bases). The CDR3 is made up of 16 amino acids. Trimming left V 6 bases short and J 2 bases short, with 20 bases between. Germline V CDR1 and CDR2: MNHEY, SMNVEV (reference sequence). The CDR3 is CASSLTSGTFAYEQYF. The CDR3 nucleotides read TGTGCCAGCAGCTTAACCTCAGGGACTTTCGCCTACGAGCAGTACTTC.

This clone has only a few counts. The V and J genes are TRBV19 and TRBJ1-1; TRBD1 might be the D (6 bases). This CDR3 region has 14 residues. Germline assignment: CDR1 LNHDA and CDR2 SQIVND (reference sequence). CDR3 nucleotides: TGTGCGAGTCATTTCGGGAGTGGCAGGGGTGAAGCTTTCTTT. It yields the protein CASHFGSGRGEAFF.

This clone has only a few counts. The chain links TRBV4-3 to TRBJ2-2, with 8 bases that match TRBD2. The ends lost 0 bases at V and 2 bases at J; junction bases unmatched: 5. This CDR3 has 17 amino acids. Germline CDR1 and CDR2: LGHNA and YSLEER. CDR3 DNA sequence: TGCGCCAGCAGCCAAGATGAGCGGGGGAGTAACACCGGGGAGCTGTTTTTT. This translates into CASSQDERGSNTGELFF.

The J gene is TRBJ2-5, the V gene TRBV10-1; TRBD1 matches 10 bases. Germline CDR1 and CDR2: WNHNN and SYGVQD (reference sequence). The V segment lost 3 bases and the J segment 4 bases; nucleotides outside the gene matches: 2. This CDR3 contains 14 residues. The CDR3 is CASSEDRGRETQYF. In DNA, the CDR3 is TGCGCCAGCAGTGAAGACAGGGGGCGAGAGACCCAGTACTTC.

This clone was picked up a small number of times. The chain has TRBV7-2 and TRBJ1-1, with D unclear. The CDR3 spans 13 residues. V was cut by 2 bases and J by 1 base, with 5 bases left in between. The germline V gene encodes CDR1 SGHTA and CDR2 FQGNSA. Here the CDR3 DNA reads TGTGCCAGCAGCTTATGGGGGAACACTGAAGCTTTCTTT. It codes for CASSLWGNTEAFF.

The chain is built from TRBV13 and TRBJ2-1; TRBD2 matches 7 bases. The CDR3 extends over 14 amino acids. V was clipped by 4 bases and J by 3 bases; unmatched bases: 3. Germline assignment: CDR1 PRHDT and CDR2 FYEKMQ (reference sequence). DNA for the CDR3: TGTGCCAGCAGCTCCACTAGCGACTACAATGAGCAGTTCTTC. Amino acid sequence: CASSSTSDYNEQFF.

V gene TRBV19 combines with J gene TRBJ2-1; 11 positions match TRBD2. V shed 7 bases and J 7 bases; nucleotides not matched to a gene: 12. The germline gives CDR1 LNHDA, CDR2 SQIVND (reference sequence). This CDR3 spans 16 amino acids. The CDR3 region has the DNA TGTGCCAGTACCCATCTCACTAGCGGGAGTCGGAATGAGCAGTTCTTC. Translating it yields CASTHLTSGSRNEQFF.

Here the CDR3 DNA reads TGTGCCAGCAGCCACCCCAGCGGGGCCGAGCAGTACTTC. Translation gives CASSHPSGAEQYF. The V gene is TRBV5-5, the J gene TRBJ2-7; TRBD2 agrees at 7 bases. Germline V gene data show CDR1 as SGHKS and CDR2 as YYEKEE (reference sequence). The CDR3 sequence is 13 residues long. V lost 4 bases, J lost 6 bases, and 7 bases stayed unmatched.

The CDR3 reads CASRAPGQLNTEAFF. DNA for the CDR3: TGTGCCAGCAGAGCGCCCGGACAGCTGAACACTGAAGCTTTCTTT. This chain uses TRBV6-5 with TRBJ1-1, with D possibly matching TRBD1 (6 bases). V was clipped by 6 bases and J by 0 bases, with 14 bases between them. CDR3 length equals 15 residues. Germline V gives CDR1 MNHEY, CDR2 SVGAGI.

The chain links TRBV7-2 to TRBJ2-3; the match to TRBD1 covers 8 bases. The CDR3 runs 14 residues. From germline, CDR1 is SGHTA and CDR2 FQGNSA. Germline trimming cut 7 bases from V and 1 base from J; bases unmatched to any gene: 4. The CDR3 loop is CASTDRGRTDTQYF. For the CDR3, the DNA is TGTGCCAGCACAGACAGGGGTCGCACAGATACGCAGTATTTT.

This clone was seen a handful of times. The V call is TRBV7-2, the J call TRBJ1-1, with D tentatively TRBD1 (5 bases). The CDR3 consists of 13 residues. The V end lost 2 bases, the J end lost 4 bases, and 8 bases lay between the germline ends. In germline, CDR1 is SGHTA, CDR2 FQGNSA. CDR3 DNA sequence: TGTGCCAGCAGCTTACGACAGAGCACTGAAGCTTTCTTT. Its protein product is CASSLRQSTEAFF.

This clone turned up a few times. The chain has TRBV5-4 and TRBJ2-3; the D is unclear. V gave up 2 bases and J gave up 4 bases, with 5 bases separating them. The CDR3 runs to 12 residues. Germline-derived CDR1 and CDR2 are SGHNT and YYREEE (reference sequence). The CDR3 DNA follows: TGTGCCAGCAGCTTAAGGTCAGATACGCAGTATTTT. It translates to CASSLRSDTQYF.